This T cell receptor beta chain is from a study of blood T cell repertoires in COVID-19. The CDR3 has 13 residues. Trimming removed 3 bases at V and 7 bases at J, with 7 bases between. Germline V CDR1 and CDR2: LNHDA, SQIVND (reference sequence). This table comes from immunoSEQ multiplex PCR, and its TCRdb copy is limited to in-frame clones, with some not included. This table holds 150,000 to 190,000 clones, roughly 85% found once. The origin of this receptor is an older woman with COVID-19, enrolled during active disease. V and J are TRBV19 and TRBJ1-6; D not resolved. The sequenced material came from peripheral blood. Here the CDR3 DNA reads TGTGCCAGTAGTATGCCAGGCAATTCACCCCTCCACTTT. Residues: CASSMPGNSPLHF. The variable domain in full, completed from reference TRBV19 and TRBJ1-6, reads DGGITQSPKYLFRKEGQNVTLSCEQNLNHDAMYWYRQDPGQGLRLIYYSQIVNDFQKGDIAEGYSVSREKKESFPLTVTSAQKNPTAFYLCASSMPGNSPLHFGNGTRLTVT.